These 24 T cell receptor beta chains came from one sample sequenced in a study of blood T cell repertoires in COVID-19. TCRdb's table, derived via immunoSEQ multiplex PCR, lists solely in-frame clones and lacks some. The sample consists of some 110,000 clones, less than 85% of them appearing once. The specimen sequenced was peripheral blood. The receptors stem from a middle-aged man with acute or convalescent COVID-19.

Written as DNA, the CDR3 is TGTGCCAGCAGTTTATCGGAACAGGGTAGTGACGAGCAGTACTTC. This sequence encodes CASSLSEQGSDEQYF. The V call is TRBV27, the J call TRBJ2-7; D is possibly TRBD1 (6 bases). Trimming stripped 0 bases from V and 5 bases from J, with 14 bases between. This CDR3 has 15 amino acids. The germline CDR1 and CDR2 sequences are MNHEY and SMNVEV (reference sequence).

This clone showed up just a few times. The rearrangement links TRBV6-5 to TRBJ1-2; D might be TRBD1 (6 bases). Trimming removed 0 bases at V and 4 bases at J, with 15 bases between. Germline CDR1 and CDR2: MNHEY and SVGAGI. This CDR3 is 16 amino acids long. The DNA for the CDR3 is TGTGCCAGCAGTTACTCGTTCGGGGGGGCCGGCTATGGCTACACCTTC. The encoded protein is CASSYSFGGAGYGYTF.

The table lists this clone with many counts. This sequence joins TRBV2 and TRBJ1-1, with D uncertain. The V gene lost 6 bases and the J gene lost 5 bases, with 13 bases spanning the gap. The CDR3 sequence is 13 residues long. CDR1 SNHLY and CDR2 FYNNEI come from the germline V gene. In DNA, the CDR3 is TGTGCCAGCAGCAGTACGACGGAGACTGAAGCTTTCTTT. Translated: CASSSTTETEAFF.

This rearrangement joins TRBV27 to TRBJ2-7; TRBD2 aligns across 10 bases. The CDR3 is 16 amino acids. V lost 3 bases and J lost 1; bases outside the gene matches: 6. CDR1 and CDR2 from the germline V gene are MNHEY and SMNVEV (reference sequence). Here the CDR3 reads CASSFLASGRSYEQYF. The CDR3, as DNA: TGTGCCAGCAGTTTTTTGGCTAGCGGGAGATCCTACGAGCAGTACTTC.

J is TRBJ2-1 and V is TRBV6-1, with unresolved D. Germline V CDR1 and CDR2: MNHNS, SASEGT. The CDR3 extends over 14 amino acids. The ends were cut back, 6 bases at V and 0 bases at J, with 9 bases in the middle. CDR3 coding DNA: TGTGCCAGCAGCCCACCGAGCTCCTACAATGAGCAGTTCTTC. Its protein product is CASSPPSSYNEQFF.

This clone has only a few counts. The gene calls are TRBV12-3 or TRBV12-4 and TRBJ1-3; 8 bases match TRBD1. V trimming: 8 bases; J trimming: 2 bases; junction bases outside the gene matches: 2. There are 13 residues in the CDR3. The CDR3 reads CASETGAGNTIYF. As DNA, the CDR3 is TGTGCCAGCGAGACAGGGGCTGGAAACACCATATATTTT.

To note about this clone: Other nucleotide sequences from this sample produce the same CDR3. The chain combines TRBV5-1 with TRBJ1-5; 9 bases map to TRBD1. V gave up 4 bases and J gave up 4 bases; unmatched junction bases: 3. Germline CDR1 SGHRS, CDR2 YFSETQ. CDR3 length: 14 residues. This CDR3 is CASSPGTGNQPQHF. CDR3 DNA sequence: TGCGCCAGCAGCCCAGGGACAGGGAATCAGCCCCAGCATTTT.

This clone has more than one count but fewer than ten. The rearrangement links TRBV6-5 to TRBJ2-3, with TRBD2 identical over 8 bases. This CDR3 has 14 residues. V lost 7 bases to trimming and J lost 6 bases; unmatched junction nucleotides: 9. Germline CDR1 reads MNHEY; CDR2 reads SVGAGI. In nucleotides, the CDR3 is TGTGCCAGCACCCCGGGACTAGTCGGGGATACGCAGTATTTT. This translates into CASTPGLVGDTQYF.

The V call is TRBV28, the J call TRBJ2-5; TRBD1 is a possible D gene (6 bases). Trimming shortened V by 2 bases and J by 1 base, and 20 bases separated the two germline ends. CDR1 is MDHEN and CDR2 is SYDVKM in the germline V gene. The CDR3 length is 18 residues. This chain's CDR3 is CASSLSPLGGYFQETQYF. In DNA, the CDR3 is TGTGCCAGCAGTTTAAGCCCGTTAGGGGGTTACTTCCAAGAGACCCAGTACTTC.

The CDR3 loop is CASIFVFEGQETQYF. In nucleotides, the CDR3 is TGTGCCAGCATTTTCGTTTTTGAGGGCCAAGAGACCCAGTACTTC. This chain links TRBV7-2 with TRBJ2-5; tentatively, D is TRBD2 (5 bases). CDR1 SGHTA and CDR2 FQGNSA come from the germline V gene. This CDR3 comprises 15 residues. Trimming took 7 bases from V and 1 from J, leaving 16 bases between them.

This chain connects TRBV4-1 to TRBJ2-1, with 13 bases that match TRBD2. The CDR3 loop spans 18 amino acids. Unmatched junction bases numbered 15, after V lost 4 bases and J lost 9 bases. Germline V gives CDR1 MGHRA, CDR2 YSYEKL. This chain's CDR3 is CASSLGLAGALGRGEQFF. As DNA, the CDR3 is TGCGCCAGCAGCCTTGGACTAGCGGGAGCCCTAGGGAGGGGTGAGCAGTTCTTC.

V is TRBV5-6 and J is TRBJ2-3, with TRBD1 matching over 7 bases. The CDR3 runs 15 residues. Germline lookup yields CDR1 SGHDT and CDR2 YYEEEE. V dropped 2 bases and J dropped 1; count of bases not matched to a gene: 4. CDR3 region: CASSLGGFRTDTQYF. CDR3 bases: TGTGCCAGCAGCTTAGGGGGCTTCCGCACAGATACGCAGTATTTT.

The chain is built from TRBV10-3 and TRBJ1-5; no definite D call. CDR3 length: 13 amino acids. The germline gives CDR1 ENHRY, CDR2 SYGVKD. Trimming removed 0 bases from V and 7 bases from J, with 7 bases in between. The CDR3 nucleotides are TGTGCCATCAGTGAGTCCGCGGCGCAGCCCCAGCATTTT. This translates into CAISESAAQPQHF.

Comments on this clone: The junction shows a germline mismatch at one end, possibly a read error. The chain joins TRBV20-1 to TRBJ1-1; TRBD1 agrees at 7 bases. Germline-derived CDR1 and CDR2 are DFQATT and SNEGSKA (reference sequence). This CDR3 comprises 11 residues. The CDR3 reads CSARDQRDSIF. The DNA for the CDR3 is TGCAGTGCTAGAGATCAAAGGGACAGTATTTTT.

The chain combines TRBV6-5 with TRBJ1-6; D gene uncertain. V lost 0 bases, J lost 7 bases, and 10 bases lay in between. The CDR3 totals 15 residues. Germline CDR1 reads MNHEY; CDR2 reads SVGAGI. The DNA of the CDR3 is TGTGCCAGCAGTTACTCTGGCGGGCTGAATTCACCCCTCCACTTT. This codes for CASSYSGGLNSPLHF.

This chain links TRBV27 with TRBJ2-3; D may be TRBD2 (6 bases). Trimming removed 5 bases at V and 1 base at J, with 22 bases between. The CDR3 runs to 18 residues. Per germline, CDR1 MNHEY and CDR2 SMNVEV (reference sequence). The CDR3 nucleotides read TGTGCCAGCAGTCGTCCTAGGACTACTAATTTTGGCACAGATACGCAGTATTTT. Translation: CASSRPRTTNFGTDTQYF.

This chain's CDR3 is CASSPDSSGNTIYF. The CDR3 DNA sequence: TGCGCCAGCAGCCCGGACAGCTCTGGAAACACCATATATTTT. The chain uses TRBV5-1 and TRBJ1-3; the D gene is possibly TRBD1 (6 bases). V was shortened by 4 bases and J by 0 bases, with 8 bases between the two germline ends. The CDR3 runs 14 residues. Germline V lookup: CDR1 SGHRS, CDR2 YFSETQ.

This chain links TRBV18 with TRBJ2-7; a possible D gene is TRBD2 (5 bases). Trimming took off 0 bases at V and 4 bases at J, with 13 bases between the two ends. Germline V gene sequence: CDR1 KGHSH, CDR2 LQKENI. CDR3 length equals 15 residues. The chain's CDR3 is CASSPPLSGIYEQYF. CDR3 bases: TGTGCCAGCTCACCACCGCTAAGCGGTATTTACGAGCAGTACTTC.

V and J are TRBV18 and TRBJ1-5; 10 nucleotides line up with TRBD1. The junction had 1 base not matched to a gene; V was cut back by 1 base and J by 4 bases. Germline V lookup: CDR1 KGHSH, CDR2 LQKENI. This CDR3 contains 15 residues. DNA for the CDR3: TGTGCCAGCTCACCACTGGGACAGGGGAATCAGCCCCAGCATTTT. The encoded protein is CASSPLGQGNQPQHF.

The chain combines TRBV9 with TRBJ2-1; D is perhaps TRBD2 (5 bases). V was shortened by 2 bases and J by 3 bases, with 15 bases between the two germline ends. The CDR3 length is 16 residues. In germline, CDR1 is SGDLS, CDR2 YYNGEE. The CDR3 nucleotides are TGTGCCAGCAGCGTGCGAACTAGGAGAGGCTACAATGAGCAGTTCTTC. This translates into CASSVRTRRGYNEQFF. Full variable domain (rest looked up from reference TRBV9 and TRBJ2-1): DSGVTQTPKHLITATGQRVTLRCSPRSGDLSVYWYQQSLDQGLQFLIQYYNGEERAKGNILERFSAQQFPDLHSELNLSSLELGDSALYFCASSVRTRRGYNEQFFGPGTRLTVL.

The chain uses TRBV12-3 or TRBV12-4 and TRBJ2-7; TRBD2 is a possible D gene (5 bases). The CDR3 runs 12 residues. V shed 7 bases and J shed 9 bases, with 16 bases lying between them. The CDR3 here is CASTSLGVRQYF. The CDR3 DNA reads TGTGCCAGCACTTCCTTGGGAGTACGGCAGTACTTC.

V and J are TRBV24-1 and TRBJ2-1, with 8 bases fitting TRBD2. V lost 12 bases, J lost 9 bases, and 18 bases stayed unmatched. This CDR3 is 15 amino acids long. Germline V gene sequence: CDR1 KGHDR, CDR2 SFDVKD. CDR3 residues: CAASRAGGRRSEQFF. For the CDR3, the DNA is TGTGCCGCATCTCGGGCGGGAGGAAGAAGGAGTGAGCAGTTCTTC.

This clone was detected only a few times. V and J are TRBV9 and TRBJ1-1; D remains unclear. Germline V gene lookup returns CDR1 SGDLS and CDR2 YYNGEE. With 0 bases removed from V and 0 bases from J, the gap between germline ends came to 9 bases. This CDR3 has 15 residues. This CDR3 reads CASSVGSLMNTEAFF. DNA for the CDR3: TGTGCCAGCAGCGTAGGATCACTGATGAACACTGAAGCTTTCTTT.

V and J are TRBV4-1 and TRBJ1-4; D not resolved. The CDR3 totals 14 residues. CDR1 and CDR2 from the germline V gene are MGHRA and YSYEKL. The V end was cut by 6 bases, the J end by 2 bases, with 10 bases between. The CDR3 DNA is TGCGCCAGCAGACTACCTAATACTAATGAAAAACTGTTTTTT. Its protein is CASRLPNTNEKLFF.